Sequencing of this TCR beta chain was carried out in a study of cytomegalovirus exposure and HLA in healthy donors. Study at large: Unique TCRs from HLA-typed donors, some 85 million of them, were held in an early data release.

The PCR used 60 Vbeta and 13 Jbeta primers. The method was immunoSEQ multiplex PCR; TCRdb's version includes in-frame clones alone and lacks a portion of them. The table shows about 150,000 clones, with about 85% occurring only once. The V gene's germline CDR1 is LNHNV and CDR2 YYDKDF (reference sequence). This CDR3 is built from 17 residues. With V trimmed by 3 bases and J by 2 bases, 10 bases remained unmatched. As regards this clone: Its antigen is as yet unknown.

Study-wide results and caveats: The authors listed around 150 TCR beta chains as cytomegalovirus-associated. In an earlier analysis, most TCR beta V segments were productive about 87% or about 30% of the time.

Sequenced input: PBMCs. This receptor was taken from a woman aged 18 to 35 in good health and CMV-seronegative. The chain links TRBV15 to TRBJ2-7, with 10 bases identical to TRBD2. The CDR3, as DNA: TGTGCCACCAGCAGGAGGGCTAGCGGGAGCATCACCTACGAGCAGTACTTC. The encoded protein is CATSRRASGSITYEQYF.